The rows below give T cell receptor beta chains drawn from one sample of a study of CD39 and CD103 CD8 tumor-infiltrating T cells. Assay: immunoSEQ multiplex PCR; the TCRdb copy retains only in-frame clones and omits some. The sample carries 15,000 or so clones, 75% to 95% recorded once. Sequenced sample: CD8+ T cells sorted from blood. The source of these receptors is a human donor with head and neck squamous cell carcinoma. The CDR3 runs from the conserved cysteine through the conserved F or W. A D gene is named only where the DNA matches it firmly. Rows give clone size only sometimes, using once, few, many, or a class for an expanded clone.

J | V | D | size | CDR3 | DNA
TRBJ1-5 | TRBV28 | TRBD1 | NA | CASSPTRDRNQPQHF | TGTGCCAGCAGCCCGACCCGGGACAGGAATCAGCCCCAGCATTTT
TRBJ2-7 | TRBV4-1 | NA | NA | CASSQGPRLSYEQYF | TGCGCCAGCAGCCAAGGCCCGCGACTCTCCTACGAGCAGTACTTC
TRBJ2-3 | TRBV27 | NA | NA | CASSLIGGRDTQYF | TGTGCCAGCAGTTTAATCGGTGGGAGGGATACGCAGTATTTT
TRBJ1-5 | TRBV28 | NA | NA | CASTLTRNNQPQHF | TGTGCCAGCACCTTGACCAGAAATAATCAGCCCCAGCATTTT
TRBJ2-2 | TRBV27 | NA | NA | CASSFSAYTGELFF | TGTGCCAGCAGTTTTTCAGCATACACCGGGGAGCTGTTTTTT
TRBJ1-3 | TRBV2 | NA | NA | CASSEAGNTIYF | TGTGCCAGCTCGGAAGCCGGAAACACCATATATTTT
TRBJ2-3 | TRBV10-3 | TRBD2 | NA | CAISESRGAGISTDTQYF | TGTGCCATCAGTGAGTCGAGGGGAGCGGGGATAAGCACAGATACGCAGTATTTT
TRBJ1-5 | TRBV7-3 | NA | NA | CASGERAGQPQHF | TGTGCCAGCGGGGAGAGAGCCGGTCAGCCCCAGCATTTT
TRBJ1-1 | TRBV9 | NA | NA | CASSPESGNTEAFF | TGTGCCAGCAGCCCCGAGTCCGGGAACACTGAAGCTTTCTTT
TRBJ2-7 | TRBV7-9 | TRBD1 | NA | CASSLPLRDRGSYEQYF | TGTGCCAGCAGCTTACCCCTCCGGGACAGGGGATCCTACGAGCAGTACTTC
TRBJ2-5 | TRBV30 | NA | once | CAWSVWFETQYF | TGTGCCTGGAGTGTATGGTTCGAGACCCAGTACTTC
TRBJ2-2 | TRBV19 | NA | NA | CASSIFTTGELFF | TGTGCCAGTAGTATCTTCACAACCGGGGAGCTGTTTTTT
TRBJ2-2 | TRBV29-1 | NA | NA | CSVVPANTGELFF | TGCAGCGTTGTACCAGCGAACACCGGGGAGCTGTTTTTT
TRBJ2-5 | TRBV6-5 | NA | NA | CASSYRQGTQETQYF | TGTGCCAGCAGTTACCGTCAGGGAACCCAAGAGACCCAGTACTTC
TRBJ2-3 | TRBV4-2 | TRBD2 | NA | CASSQETAGGPSDTQYF | TGTGCCAGCAGCCAAGAGACGGCGGGGGGGCCATCAGATACGCAGTATTTT
TRBJ1-5 | TRBV19 | TRBD1 | NA | CASSSTGASNQPQHF | TGTGCCAGTAGTTCCACAGGGGCGAGCAATCAGCCCCAGCATTTT
TRBJ2-1 | TRBV6-5 | TRBD1 | NA | CASSYSLQGAWNEQFF | TGTGCCAGCAGTTACTCATTGCAGGGGGCATGGAATGAGCAGTTCTTC
TRBJ2-5 | TRBV7-9 | NA | once | CASSLKGGPETQYF | TGTGCCAGCAGCTTAAAGGGGGGTCCAGAGACCCAGTACTTC
TRBJ2-1 | TRBV2 | NA | NA | CARDFRDTSNEQFF | TGTGCCAGAGACTTTAGGGATACGAGCAATGAGCAGTTCTTC
TRBJ2-7 | TRBV7-6 | NA | NA | CASSPADRYSYEQYF | TGTGCCAGCAGCCCGGCCGACAGATACTCCTACGAGCAGTACTTC
TRBJ2-3 | TRBV5-5 | NA | NA | CASSFTDTQYF | TGTGCCAGCAGCTTCACAGATACGCAGTATTTT
TRBJ1-2 | TRBV30 | NA | NA | CAWEWGRDGYTF | TGTGCCTGGGAATGGGGCAGGGATGGCTACACCTTC
TRBJ1-1 | TRBV27 | NA | NA | CASSLSHSNTEAFF | TGTGCCAGCAGTTTAAGTCACAGCAACACTGAAGCTTTCTTT
TRBJ2-5 | TRBV7-2 | NA | few | CASSFLATQETQYF | TGTGCCAGCAGCTTCCTAGCAACACAAGAGACCCAGTACTTC
TRBJ2-7 | TRBV27 | NA | NA | CASSLVGFDEQYF | TGTGCCAGCAGTTTAGTTGGGTTTGACGAGCAGTACTTC
TRBJ2-5 | TRBV5-4 | NA | NA | CASNYWTEETQYF | TGTGCCAGCAACTACTGGACAGAAGAGACCCAGTACTTC
TRBJ2-3 | TRBV27 | NA | NA | CASWRGGSYYGGTDTQYF | TGTGCCAGCTGGCGGGGCGGATCATATTACGGTGGCACAGATACGCAGTATTTT
TRBJ2-1 | TRBV27 | TRBD2 | NA | CASSRTSGAYNEQFF | TGTGCCAGCAGCCGGACTAGCGGGGCTTACAATGAGCAGTTCTTC
TRBJ2-2 | TRBV9 | NA | NA | CASSVDRTGELFF | TGTGCCAGCAGCGTAGACAGGACCGGGGAGCTGTTTTTT
TRBJ2-7 | TRBV6-1 | NA | few | CASSWGEQYF | TGTGCCAGCTCATGGGGAGAGCAGTACTTC
TRBJ2-5 | TRBV9 | TRBD2 | NA | CASSVGVAGAPGGETQYF | TGTGCCAGCAGCGTAGGAGTAGCGGGAGCCCCAGGGGGGGAGACCCAGTACTTC
TRBJ1-2 | TRBV14 | NA | NA | CASSPINFGDYGYTF | TGTGCCAGCAGCCCAATAAACTTCGGGGACTATGGCTACACCTTC
TRBJ2-2 | TRBV7-9 | TRBD1 | NA | CASSSTGQVGTGELFF | TGTGCCAGCAGCTCCACAGGACAGGTTGGAACCGGGGAGCTGTTTTTT
TRBJ2-6 | TRBV28 | NA | NA | CASSYSPGGANVLTF | TGTGCCAGCAGTTACAGTCCCGGAGGGGCCAACGTCCTGACTTTC
TRBJ1-1 | TRBV27 | NA | NA | CASSPRRNTEAFF | TGTGCCAGCAGTCCCCGGAGAAACACTGAAGCTTTCTTT
TRBJ1-1 | TRBV6-5 | NA | NA | CASSTWRLTEAFF | TGTGCCAGCAGTACGTGGCGACTCACTGAAGCTTTCTTT
TRBJ1-2 | TRBV7-9 | TRBD1 | NA | CASSHTGTEYRNYGYTF | TGTGCCAGCAGTCATACCGGGACAGAATATCGTAACTATGGCTACACCTTC
TRBJ2-1 | TRBV28 | TRBD1 | NA | CASSLSPGQGYNEQFF | TGTGCCAGCAGTTTATCTCCGGGACAGGGTTACAATGAGCAGTTCTTC
TRBJ2-7 | TRBV7-9 | NA | NA | CASSSGNRAYEQYF | TGTGCCAGCAGTTCAGGCAATCGGGCCTACGAGCAGTACTTC
TRBJ2-3 | TRBV9 | NA | NA | CASSVSTARDTQYF | TGTGCCAGCAGCGTATCCACCGCTAGAGATACGCAGTATTTT
TRBJ2-1 | TRBV11-2 | TRBD1 | NA | CASSDWTGEQFF | TGTGCCAGCAGCGATTGGACAGGAGAGCAGTTCTTC
TRBJ1-3 | TRBV18 | TRBD1 | NA | CASSYDRDSSGNTIYF | TGTGCCAGCTCATACGACAGGGACAGCTCTGGAAACACCATATATTTT
TRBJ1-1 | TRBV7-6 | NA | NA | CASSLDRVMNTEAFF | TGTGCCAGCAGCTTAGACAGGGTTATGAACACTGAAGCTTTCTTT
TRBJ2-7 | TRBV4-1 | NA | NA | CASSSTQGYEQYF | TGCGCCAGCAGCAGCACACAGGGCTACGAGCAGTACTTC
TRBJ2-1 | TRBV7-9 | NA | NA | CASSLALGEYNEQFF | TGTGCCAGCAGCTTAGCGCTGGGGGAGTACAATGAGCAGTTCTTC
TRBJ2-1 | TRBV5-4 | NA | NA | CASSSALAVKGEQFF | TGTGCCAGCAGCTCGGCTCTAGCAGTGAAGGGTGAGCAGTTCTTC
TRBJ2-1 | TRBV29-1 | TRBD2 | few | CSVFGTSGDNEQFF | TGCAGCGTGTTCGGGACTAGCGGGGACAATGAGCAGTTCTTC
TRBJ1-3 | TRBV19 | NA | NA | CASQAGLGESSGNTIYF | TGTGCCAGCCAAGCTGGGCTCGGAGAGAGCTCTGGAAACACCATATATTTT
TRBJ2-6 | TRBV7-9 | NA | NA | CASSPPPPGANVLTF | TGTGCCAGCAGCCCCCCGCCGCCGGGGGCCAACGTCCTGACTTTC
TRBJ1-2 | TRBV5-1 | NA | NA | CASSRAVGGDGAGYTF | TGCGCCAGCAGCCGGGCAGTGGGGGGCGATGGTGCTGGCTACACCTTC
TRBJ1-6 | TRBV6-6 | NA | NA | CASSPVGGSLHF | TGTGCCAGCAGTCCCGTGGGGGGATCCCTCCACTTT
TRBJ2-1 | TRBV7-3 | NA | NA | CASSLIGGPGQFF | TGTGCCAGCAGCTTAATCGGGGGGCCGGGGCAGTTCTTC
TRBJ1-5 | TRBV2 | NA | NA | CASSEVYSNQPQHF | TGTGCCAGCAGTGAGGTATATAGCAATCAGCCCCAGCATTTT
TRBJ2-1 | TRBV6-5 | NA | NA | CASSSPGNEQFF | TGTGCCAGCAGTTCCCCGGGCAATGAGCAGTTCTTC
TRBJ1-2 | TRBV19 | TRBD1 | NA | CASSTALRGTGQSNGYTF | TGTGCCAGTAGTACCGCCCTCCGTGGGACAGGGCAGTCGAATGGCTACACCTTC
TRBJ2-3 | TRBV9 | NA | few | CASSAGAGAADTQYF | TGTGCCAGCAGCGCCGGTGCGGGGGCTGCAGATACGCAGTATTTT
TRBJ1-3 | TRBV5-1 | TRBD1 | NA | CASSYGTGSYTIYF | TGCGCCAGCAGCTACGGGACAGGGTCATACACCATATATTTT